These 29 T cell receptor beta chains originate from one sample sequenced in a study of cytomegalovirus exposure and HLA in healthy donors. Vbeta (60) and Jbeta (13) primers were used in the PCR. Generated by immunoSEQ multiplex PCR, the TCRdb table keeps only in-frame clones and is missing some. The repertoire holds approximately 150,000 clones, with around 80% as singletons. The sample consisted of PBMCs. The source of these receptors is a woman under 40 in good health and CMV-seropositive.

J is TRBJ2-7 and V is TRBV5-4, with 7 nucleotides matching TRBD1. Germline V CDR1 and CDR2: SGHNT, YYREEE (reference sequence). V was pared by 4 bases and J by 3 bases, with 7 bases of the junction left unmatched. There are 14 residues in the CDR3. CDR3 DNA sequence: TGTGCCAGCAGCGCCGGGACAGACGGCTACGAGCAGTACTTC. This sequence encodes CASSAGTDGYEQYF.

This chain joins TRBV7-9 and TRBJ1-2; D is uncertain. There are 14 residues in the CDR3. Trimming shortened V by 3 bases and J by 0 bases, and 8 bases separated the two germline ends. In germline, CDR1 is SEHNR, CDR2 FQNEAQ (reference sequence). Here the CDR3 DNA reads TGTGCCAGCAGCTTGGGCTTAGCTAACTATGGCTACACCTTC. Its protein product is CASSLGLANYGYTF.

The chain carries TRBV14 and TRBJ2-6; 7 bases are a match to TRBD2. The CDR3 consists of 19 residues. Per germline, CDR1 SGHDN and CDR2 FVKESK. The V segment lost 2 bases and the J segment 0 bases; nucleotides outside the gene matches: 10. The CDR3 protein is CASSQLGGISDSGANVLTF. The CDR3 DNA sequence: TGTGCCAGCAGCCAATTGGGGGGGATTTCCGACTCTGGGGCCAACGTCCTGACTTTC.

The DNA of the CDR3 is TGTGCCAGCAGCCAAAAGGACAGGGTGAACACTGAAGCTTTCTTT. It is translated as CASSQKDRVNTEAFF. This chain links TRBV4-2 with TRBJ1-1, with 8 bases aligning to TRBD1. This CDR3 is 15 amino acids long. CDR1 and CDR2 from the germline V gene are LGHNA and YNFKEQ. V dropped 2 bases and J dropped 0; count of bases not matched to a gene: 2.

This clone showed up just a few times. In DNA form, the CDR3 reads TGTGCCAGCAGCTTAGAGGGCAGGGGGAATCAGCCCCAGCATTTT. It is translated as CASSLEGRGNQPQHF. The chain couples TRBV7-6 to TRBJ1-5; the match to TRBD1 covers 7 bases. CDR1 SGHVS and CDR2 FNYEAQ come from the germline V gene. The CDR3 is 15 amino acids. V lost 1 base, J lost 4 bases, and 4 bases stayed unmatched.

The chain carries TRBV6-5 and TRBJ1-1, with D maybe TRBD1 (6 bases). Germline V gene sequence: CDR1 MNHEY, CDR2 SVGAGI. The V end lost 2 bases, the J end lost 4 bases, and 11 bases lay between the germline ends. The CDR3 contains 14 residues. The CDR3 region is CASSYVPRGTEAFF. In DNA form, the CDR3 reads TGTGCCAGCAGTTACGTCCCCAGGGGCACTGAAGCTTTCTTT.

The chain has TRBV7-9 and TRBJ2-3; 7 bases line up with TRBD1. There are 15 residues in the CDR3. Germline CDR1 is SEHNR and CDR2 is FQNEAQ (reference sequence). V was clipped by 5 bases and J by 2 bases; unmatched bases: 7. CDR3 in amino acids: CASSGKGTVTDTQYF. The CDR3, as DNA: TGTGCCAGCAGCGGCAAAGGGACAGTCACAGATACGCAGTATTTT.

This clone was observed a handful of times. The CDR3 spells CASSQALVGNTIYF. The CDR3 coding sequence is TGTGCCAGCAGCCAAGCCCTAGTGGGAAACACCATATATTTT. The chain is built from TRBV4-2 and TRBJ1-3; D unclear. CDR3 size: 14 residues. From germline, CDR1 is LGHNA and CDR2 YNFKEQ. V lost 1 base and J lost 4, with 8 bases in between.

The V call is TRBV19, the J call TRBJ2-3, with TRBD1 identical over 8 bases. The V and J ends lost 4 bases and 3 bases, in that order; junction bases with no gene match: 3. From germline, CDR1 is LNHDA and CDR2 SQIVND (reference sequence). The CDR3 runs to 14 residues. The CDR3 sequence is CASSNRGSTDTQYF. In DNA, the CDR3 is TGTGCCAGTAGTAACAGGGGGAGTACAGATACGCAGTATTTT.

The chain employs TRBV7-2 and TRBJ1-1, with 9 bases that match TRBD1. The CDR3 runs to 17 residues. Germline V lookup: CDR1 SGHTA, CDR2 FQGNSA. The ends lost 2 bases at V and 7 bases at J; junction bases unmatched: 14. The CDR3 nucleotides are TGTGCCAGCAGCTTAAAGACTGGGACAGGGTTCCCCCGTGAAGCTTTCTTT. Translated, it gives CASSLKTGTGFPREAFF. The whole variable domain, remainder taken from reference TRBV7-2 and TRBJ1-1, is GAGVSQSPSNKVTEKGKDVELRCDPISGHTALYWYRQSLGQGLEFLIYFQGNSAPDKSGLPSDRFSAERTGGSVSTLTIQRTQQEDSAVYLCASSLKTGTGFPREAFFGQGTRLTVV.

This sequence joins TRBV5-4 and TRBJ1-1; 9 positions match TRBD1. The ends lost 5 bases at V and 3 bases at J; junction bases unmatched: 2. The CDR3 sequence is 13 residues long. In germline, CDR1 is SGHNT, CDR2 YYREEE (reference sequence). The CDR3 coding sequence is TGTGCCAGCAGGGACAGGGGAGACACTGAAGCTTTCTTT. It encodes CASRDRGDTEAFF.

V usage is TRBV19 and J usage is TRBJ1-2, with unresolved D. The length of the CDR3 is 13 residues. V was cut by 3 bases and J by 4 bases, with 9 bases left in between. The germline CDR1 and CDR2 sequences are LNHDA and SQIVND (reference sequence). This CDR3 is CASSIVASYGYTF. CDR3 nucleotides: TGTGCCAGTAGTATTGTGGCCTCCTATGGCTACACCTTC.

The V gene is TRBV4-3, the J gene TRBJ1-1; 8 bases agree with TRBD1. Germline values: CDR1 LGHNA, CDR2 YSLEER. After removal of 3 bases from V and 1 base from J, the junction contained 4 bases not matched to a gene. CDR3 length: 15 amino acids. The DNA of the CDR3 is TGCGCCAGCAGCCACTGGACAGGGTGGAACACTGAAGCTTTCTTT. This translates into CASSHWTGWNTEAFF.

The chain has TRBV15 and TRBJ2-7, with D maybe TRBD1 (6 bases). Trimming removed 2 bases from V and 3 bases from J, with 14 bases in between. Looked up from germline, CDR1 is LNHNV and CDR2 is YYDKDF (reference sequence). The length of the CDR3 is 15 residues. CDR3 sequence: CATSRHRDTVYEQYF. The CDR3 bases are TGTGCCACCAGCAGACACCGGGACACCGTCTACGAGCAGTACTTC.

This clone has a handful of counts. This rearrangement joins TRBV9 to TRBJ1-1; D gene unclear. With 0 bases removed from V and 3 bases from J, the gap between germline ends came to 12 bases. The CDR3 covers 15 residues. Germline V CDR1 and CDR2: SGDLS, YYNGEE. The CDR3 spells CASSVGAQPYTEAFF. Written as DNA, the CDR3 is TGTGCCAGCAGCGTAGGGGCACAGCCGTACACTGAAGCTTTCTTT.

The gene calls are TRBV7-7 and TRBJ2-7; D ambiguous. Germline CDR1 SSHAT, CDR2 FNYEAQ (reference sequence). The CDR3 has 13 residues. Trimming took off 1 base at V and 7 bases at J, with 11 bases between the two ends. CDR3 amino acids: CASSLDGQREQYF. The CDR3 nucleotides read TGTGCCAGCAGCTTAGATGGTCAGCGTGAGCAGTACTTC. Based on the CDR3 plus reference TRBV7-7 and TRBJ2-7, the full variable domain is GAGVSQSPRYKVTKRGQDVTLRCDPISSHATLYWYQQALGQGPEFLTYFNYEAQPDKSGLPSDRFSAERPEGSISTLTIQRTEQRDSAMYRCASSLDGQREQYFGPGTRLTVT.

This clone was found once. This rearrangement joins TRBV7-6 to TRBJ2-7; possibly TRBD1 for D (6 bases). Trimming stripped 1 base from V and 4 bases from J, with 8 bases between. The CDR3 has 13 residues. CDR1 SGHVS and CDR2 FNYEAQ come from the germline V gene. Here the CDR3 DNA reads TGTGCCAGCAGCTTAGACAGGGTGTACGAGCAGTACTTC. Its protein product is CASSLDRVYEQYF.

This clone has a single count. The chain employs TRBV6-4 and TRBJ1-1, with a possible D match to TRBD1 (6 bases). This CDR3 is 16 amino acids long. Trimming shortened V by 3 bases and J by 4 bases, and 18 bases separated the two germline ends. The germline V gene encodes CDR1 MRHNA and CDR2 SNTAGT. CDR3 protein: CASSEIGNREGTEAFF. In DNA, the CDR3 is TGTGCCAGCAGTGAAATAGGGAACAGGGAGGGCACTGAAGCTTTCTTT.

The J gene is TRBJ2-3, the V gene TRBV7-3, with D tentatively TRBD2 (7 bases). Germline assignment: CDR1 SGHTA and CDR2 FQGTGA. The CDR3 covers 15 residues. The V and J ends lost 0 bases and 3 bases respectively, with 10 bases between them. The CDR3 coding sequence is TGTGCCAGCAGCTTAACAGGGGGGGGAACAGATACGCAGTATTTT. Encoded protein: CASSLTGGGTDTQYF.

CDR3 protein: CATSRDGTGTEQYF. The CDR3 region has the DNA TGTGCCACCAGCAGAGATGGGACCGGGACTGAGCAGTACTTC. J is TRBJ2-7 and V is TRBV15; tentatively, D is TRBD2 (6 bases). Germline V gene sequence: CDR1 LNHNV, CDR2 YYDKDF (reference sequence). Trimming removed 0 bases at V and 7 bases at J, with 13 bases between. The CDR3 is 14 residues long.

CDR3 nucleotides: TGTGCCAGCAGCCAGACTCGGGACTCCTACAATGAGCAGTTCTTC. Its protein product is CASSQTRDSYNEQFF. The gene calls are TRBV11-2 and TRBJ2-1; tentatively, D is TRBD2 (5 bases). Germline assignment: CDR1 SGHAT and CDR2 FQNNGV. This CDR3 spans 15 amino acids. The V and J ends lost 5 bases and 0 bases respectively, with 11 bases between them. The whole variable domain, remainder taken from reference TRBV11-2 and TRBJ2-1, is EAGVAQSPRYKIIEKRQSVAFWCNPISGHATLYWYQQILGQGPKLLIQFQNNGVVDDSQLPKDRFSAERLKGVDSTLKIQPAKLEDSAVYLCASSQTRDSYNEQFFGPGTRLTVL.

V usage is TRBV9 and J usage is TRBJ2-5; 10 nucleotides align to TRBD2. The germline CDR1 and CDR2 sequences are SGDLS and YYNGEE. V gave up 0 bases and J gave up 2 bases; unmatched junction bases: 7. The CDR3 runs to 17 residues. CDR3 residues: CASSVAPSGGDQETQYF. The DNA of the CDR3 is TGTGCCAGCAGCGTAGCTCCTAGCGGGGGAGATCAAGAGACCCAGTACTTC.

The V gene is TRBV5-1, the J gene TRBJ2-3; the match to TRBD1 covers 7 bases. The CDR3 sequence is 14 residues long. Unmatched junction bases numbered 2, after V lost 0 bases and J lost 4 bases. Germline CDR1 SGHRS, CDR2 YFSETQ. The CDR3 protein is CASSLADRADTQYF. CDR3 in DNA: TGCGCCAGCAGCTTGGCCGACAGGGCAGATACGCAGTATTTT.

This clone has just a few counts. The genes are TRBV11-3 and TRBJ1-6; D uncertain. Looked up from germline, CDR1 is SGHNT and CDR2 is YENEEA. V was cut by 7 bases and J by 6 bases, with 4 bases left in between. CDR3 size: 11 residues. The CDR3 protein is CASTSNSPLHF. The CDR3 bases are TGTGCCAGCACTAGTAATTCACCCCTCCACTTT.

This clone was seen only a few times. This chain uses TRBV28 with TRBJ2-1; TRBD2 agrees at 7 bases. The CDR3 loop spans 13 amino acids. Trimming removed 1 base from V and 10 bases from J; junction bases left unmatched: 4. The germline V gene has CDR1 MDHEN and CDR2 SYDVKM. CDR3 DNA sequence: TGTGCCAGCAGTTTATTGGGGCGGGGGGAGCAGTTCTTC. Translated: CASSLLGRGEQFF.

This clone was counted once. CDR3 nucleotide sequence: TGTGCCAGCAGACCCACAGGGTCGAGTCTGGTCGGGTACACCGGGGAGCTGTTTTTT. Translating it yields CASRPTGSSLVGYTGELFF. The rearrangement uses TRBV7-3 and TRBJ2-2; tentative D call: TRBD1 (6 bases). The CDR3 extends over 19 amino acids. Germline CDR1 SGHTA, CDR2 FQGTGA. V was shortened by 6 bases and J by 3 bases, with 26 bases between the two germline ends.

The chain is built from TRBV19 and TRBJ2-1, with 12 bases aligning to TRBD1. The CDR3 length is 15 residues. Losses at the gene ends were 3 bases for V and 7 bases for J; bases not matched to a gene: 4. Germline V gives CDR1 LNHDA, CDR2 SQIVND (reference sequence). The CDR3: CASSIRDRGRNEQFF. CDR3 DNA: TGTGCCAGTAGTATCCGGGACAGGGGGCGAAATGAGCAGTTCTTC.

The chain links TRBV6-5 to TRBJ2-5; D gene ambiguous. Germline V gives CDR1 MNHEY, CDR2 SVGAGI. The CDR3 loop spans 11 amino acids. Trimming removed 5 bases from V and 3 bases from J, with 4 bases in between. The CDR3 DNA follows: TGTGCCAGCAGTAGCGAAGAGACCCAGTACTTC. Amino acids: CASSSEETQYF.

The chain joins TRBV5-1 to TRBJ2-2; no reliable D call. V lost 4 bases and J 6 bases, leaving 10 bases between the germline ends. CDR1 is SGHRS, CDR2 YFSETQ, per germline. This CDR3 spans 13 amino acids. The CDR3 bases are TGCGCCAGCAGCCTCTTGGCGGCCGGGGAGCTGTTTTTT. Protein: CASSLLAAGELFF.